This T cell receptor beta chain was identified during a study of control samples from healthy donors and cancer patients. Repertoires were generated with immunoSEQ multiplex PCR, while TCRdb's copy carries only in-frame clones and drops some. Seen here are some 76,000 clones, around 86% observed once, and the top ten hold roughly 8.9%. Looked up from germline, CDR1 is KGHSH and CDR2 is LQKENI. The CDR3 runs to 16 residues. J lost 6 bases, V lost 4 bases, and 12 bases had no gene match. The sequence came from a woman in her forties or fifties with colorectal cancer. The gene calls are TRBV18 and TRBJ2-4, with 7 positions matching TRBD1. Material: PBMCs. The DNA for the CDR3 is TGTGCCAGCTCACTTTACCTTGAGGGGGCAGGAAACATTCAGTACTTC. It specifies CASSLYLEGAGNIQYF.